Below are 8 T cell receptor beta chains sequenced from a single sample in a study of blood T cell repertoires in COVID-19. Using immunoSEQ multiplex PCR, the repertoire was profiled, and TCRdb retains in-frame clones only, with some absent. The top ten hold around 1.1% of the sample, which has approximately 110,000 clones, 70% to 90% seen once. The specimen was peripheral blood. The receptor source for this set is a human donor in a cohort sampled during active COVID-19.

Only a few counts were recorded for this clone. J is TRBJ1-3 and V is TRBV19, with TRBD1 identical over 8 bases. The V gene end was trimmed by 6 bases and the J gene end by 2 bases; junction bases not matched to a gene: 9. CDR3 length: 16 amino acids. Germline V gene lookup returns CDR1 LNHDA and CDR2 SQIVND (reference sequence). The CDR3 DNA sequence: TGTGCCAGTAGGTTTGACAGGGGAGCAACTGGAAACACCATATATTTT. Protein: CASRFDRGATGNTIYF.

This sequence joins TRBV7-9 and TRBJ1-5; D is unresolved. Germline CDR1 reads SEHNR; CDR2 reads FQNEAQ (reference sequence). V was pared by 3 bases and J by 2 bases, with 8 bases between. This CDR3 contains 14 residues. Here the CDR3 reads CASSFTGGNQPQHF. The DNA for the CDR3 is TGTGCCAGCAGCTTCACCGGGGGCAATCAGCCCCAGCATTTT.

J is TRBJ2-5 and V is TRBV3-1 (or the pseudogene TRBV3-2), with 9 bases aligning to TRBD1. V gave up 1 base and J gave up 5 bases; unmatched junction bases: 5. This CDR3 is built from 15 residues. Germline CDR1 is LGHDT and CDR2 is YNNKEL (reference sequence). CDR3 protein: CASSQVQGAWETQYF. The DNA for the CDR3 is TGTGCCAGCAGCCAAGTACAGGGGGCGTGGGAGACCCAGTACTTC.

About this clone itself: One end of the junction does not line up with germline, which may come from a read error. The V call is TRBV7-7, the J call TRBJ2-5, with a possible D match to TRBD1 (6 bases). The CDR3 consists of 15 residues. Looked up from germline, CDR1 is SSHAT and CDR2 is FNYEAQ (reference sequence). The CDR3, as DNA: TGTGCTAGCAGCCCAGGGGCCTCCAAGAGTTGGACCCAGTACTTC. This encodes CASSPGASKSWTQYF.

The genes are TRBV25-1 and TRBJ2-6; TRBD2 is a possible D gene (5 bases). The V gene lost 6 bases and the J gene lost 0 bases, with 12 bases spanning the gap. The V gene's germline CDR1 is MGHDK and CDR2 SYGVNS. This CDR3 has 16 amino acids. The DNA for the CDR3 is TGTGCCAGCAGCCGCTTTGGGAGCTCTGGGGCCAACGTCCTGACTTTC. Translated, it gives CASSRFGSSGANVLTF.

This rearrangement joins TRBV28 to TRBJ1-1; D unclear. Germline CDR1 and CDR2: MDHEN and SYDVKM. The V and J ends lost 5 bases and 11 bases respectively, with 12 bases between them. The CDR3 is 11 amino acids. CDR3 DNA: TGTGCCAGCAGTCGAGAGGGCCGCGCTTTCTTT. The encoded protein is CASSREGRAFF.

This clone has a single count. The chain links TRBV6-5 to TRBJ1-6; unclear D gene. Per germline, CDR1 MNHEY and CDR2 SVGAGI. The CDR3 spans 14 residues. Trimming pared 3 bases from V and 5 bases from J, leaving 8 bases between. The CDR3, as DNA: TGTGCCAGCAGTTATGACACCAATAATTCACCCCTCCACTTT. This sequence encodes CASSYDTNNSPLHF.

The V call is TRBV3-1 (or the pseudogene TRBV3-2), the J call TRBJ2-2; D call uncertain. Germline V CDR1 and CDR2: LGHDT, YNNKEL (reference sequence). The ends were cut back, 2 bases at V and 8 bases at J, with 3 bases in the middle. The CDR3 runs 11 residues. The CDR3 nucleotides are TGTGCCAGCAGCCAAACAGGGGAGCTGTTTTTT. Translating gives CASSQTGELFF.